The 2 T cell receptor beta chains reported below all come from one sample, sequenced in a study of T-cell reconstitution after alpha-beta-depleted transplantation in children. Unique molecular identifiers were used in preparing the TCRbeta library. One entry per CDR3 protein results from TCRdb running MiXCR on the PCR reads. The top ten hold 27% of the sample, which has more than 40,000 distinct CDR3 sequences, about 9.3% seen once. This sample comprised PBMCs, mostly from graft donor cells, obtained 60 days after TCRalphabeta/CD19-depleted stem cell transplant. The receptors shown here come from a male patient between 2 and 15 years old who had a stem cell transplant for chronic granulomatous disease, so the T cells may come from the graft donor.

The sample holds many counts of this clonotype. The genes are TRBV7-2 and TRBJ1-5; no definite D call. Germline values: CDR1 SGHTA, CDR2 FQGNSA. Trimming stripped 1 base from V and 0 bases from J, with 7 bases between. CDR3 length equals 15 residues. Here the CDR3 DNA reads TGTGCCAGCAGCTTAGGCTTCAATAGCAATCAGCCCCAGCATTTT. Protein: CASSLGFNSNQPQHF.

At least ten counts were recorded for this clonotype. The chain uses TRBV29-1 and TRBJ2-1; the D is unclear. CDR1 is SQVTM, CDR2 ANQGSEA, per germline. This CDR3 region has 12 residues. V shed 3 bases and J shed 4 bases, with 7 bases lying between them. For the CDR3, the DNA is TGCAGCGTTGAGTACAGTTACAATGAGCAGTTCTTC. Encoded protein: CSVEYSYNEQFF.